This entry lists 2 T cell receptor beta chains sequenced from one sample in a study of beta chain features in type 1 diabetes. Whole-study findings and limits: Researchers report that Type 1 diabetes patients had moderately but significantly shorter TCRB CDR3s across all four CD4+ subsets.

TCRB transcripts that were expressed got sequenced, as all of the isolated RNA had been reverse transcribed. Sequencing used immunoSEQ multiplex PCR; TCRdb keeps in-frame clones, though not all of them. This table has under 55,000 clones, roughly 39% appearing once. Their antigen targets remain unknown. Sequenced input: Tregs from blood. The source is a man aged 30 to 39 with type 1 diabetes.

Only a few counts were recorded for this clone. The chain is built from TRBV18 and TRBJ2-2, with 8 bases identical to TRBD1. Germline V gives CDR1 KGHSH, CDR2 LQKENI. Losses at the gene ends were 3 bases for V and 0 bases for J; bases not matched to a gene: 3. The CDR3 covers 16 residues. The CDR3 sequence: CASSPQGQANTGELFF. The CDR3 DNA reads TGTGCCAGCTCACCCCAGGGACAGGCGAACACCGGGGAGCTGTTTTTT.

This chain links TRBV4-3 with TRBJ2-7; TRBD2 is a possible D gene (6 bases). The CDR3 contains 16 residues. CDR1 is LGHNA and CDR2 is YSLEER in the germline V gene. Trimming shortened V by 0 bases and J by 5 bases, and 17 bases separated the two germline ends. CDR3 DNA: TGCGCCAGCAGCCAAGAGTTGGTACTAGCCATGGACGAGCAGTACTTC. It codes for CASSQELVLAMDEQYF.